Following are 32 T cell receptor beta chains from one sample sequenced in a study of human T cells and chemical hapten exposure. Time point meaning: pre-sensitization, week 0. Treatment given: therapeutic diphenylcyclopropenone sensitization with weekly scalp DPC. From the RACE reads, TCRdb called clonotypes with MiXCR, one entry per CDR3 protein. The repertoire holds about 120,000 distinct CDR3 sequences, with 13% as singletons. This specimen consisted of whole blood, obtained in connection with sensitization to the hapten diphenylcyclopropenone (DPC). The receptor set was obtained from a woman younger than 35 with alopecia areata. Some clones in this sample may be carry-over from other donors' samples.

In this sample, this clonotype turned up many times. The chain recombines TRBV7-6 with TRBJ2-1; D may be TRBD1 (6 bases). Per germline, CDR1 SGHVS and CDR2 FNYEAQ. V lost 5 bases and J 5 bases, leaving 13 bases between the germline ends. The CDR3 contains 14 residues. The CDR3 reads CASSPHGQNNEQFF. CDR3 nucleotides: TGTGCCAGCAGCCCCCATGGACAGAACAATGAGCAGTTCTTC. Filled out from reference TRBV7-6 and TRBJ2-1, the complete variable domain reads GAGVSQSPRYKVTKRGQDVALRCDPISGHVSLYWYRQALGQGPEFLTYFNYEAQQDKSGLPNDRFSAERPEGSISTLTIQRTEQRDSAMYRCASSPHGQNNEQFFGPGTRLTVL.

This clonotype showed up just a few times. The chain is built from TRBV7-2 and TRBJ2-1, with TRBD2 identical over 9 bases. J was trimmed by 6 bases and V by 6 bases; bases with no gene match: 12. CDR1 SGHTA and CDR2 FQGNSA come from the germline V gene. The CDR3 has 16 amino acids. The CDR3 reads CASSPSGGTFFNEQFF. The CDR3 DNA sequence: TGTGCCAGCAGTCCAAGCGGGGGGACCTTTTTCAATGAGCAGTTCTTC.

This clonotype showed up many times. The rearrangement links TRBV6-6 to TRBJ2-2; 8 nucleotides agree with TRBD2. The CDR3 consists of 17 residues. V lost 2 bases, J lost 5 bases, and 10 bases stayed unmatched. The V gene's germline CDR1 is MNHNY and CDR2 SVGAGI (reference sequence). CDR3 nucleotide sequence: TGTGCCAGCAGTTACACCCCGGGGGGGCGAGGGACCGGGGAGCTGTTTTTT. Protein: CASSYTPGGRGTGELFF.

In its sample, this clonotype was seen many times. The chain has TRBV20-1 and TRBJ2-2; possible D gene TRBD2, 7 bases. V lost 6 bases and J lost 7, with 15 bases in between. The V gene's germline CDR1 is DFQATT and CDR2 SNEGSKA (reference sequence). This CDR3 is 13 amino acids long. The CDR3 spells CSASSGGGGELFF. The CDR3 nucleotides read TGCAGTGCCAGCTCGGGGGGCGGCGGGGAGCTGTTTTTT.

The rearrangement links TRBV18 to TRBJ2-1; the match to TRBD2 covers 10 bases. Germline V gene data show CDR1 as KGHSH and CDR2 as LQKENI. Germline trimming cut 1 base from V and 2 bases from J; bases unmatched to any gene: 8. The CDR3 length is 18 residues. The CDR3 DNA sequence: TGTGCCAGCTCACCACTCAGCGGGGGGGCGGAAACCTACAATGAGCAGTTCTTC. As protein: CASSPLSGGAETYNEQFF.

This clonotype was observed at least ten times. J is TRBJ1-6 and V is TRBV12-3 or TRBV12-4, with 8 bases that match TRBD1. The CDR3 totals 14 residues. V shed 6 bases and J 8 bases; nucleotides not matched to a gene: 6. The chain's CDR3 is CASRRTGSHSPLHF. DNA of the CDR3: TGTGCCAGCAGACGGACAGGGTCCCATTCACCCCTCCACTTT.

This rearrangement joins TRBV11-2 to TRBJ2-5; D might be TRBD2 (6 bases). CDR3 size: 15 residues. V dropped 2 bases and J dropped 4 bases, with 14 bases sitting between them. Germline V gene data show CDR1 as SGHAT and CDR2 as FQNNGV. Written as DNA, the CDR3 is TGTGCCAGCAGCTTATTTTCCCGGGGAGGAGAGACCCAGTACTTC. This codes for CASSLFSRGGETQYF.

The rearrangement uses TRBV7-2 and TRBJ2-5; TRBD1 agrees at 9 bases. The J segment lost 5 bases and the V segment lost 2 bases, leaving 9 bases of the junction unmatched. The CDR3 is made up of 16 amino acids. CDR1 and CDR2 from the germline V gene are SGHTA and FQGNSA. The CDR3 nucleotides are TGTGCCAGCAGCTTAAAAGGGGACAGGGTAGGCGAGACCCAGTACTTC. Translation: CASSLKGDRVGETQYF. Supplemented by reference TRBV7-2 and TRBJ2-5, the full variable domain reads GAGVSQSPSNKVTEKGKDVELRCDPISGHTALYWYRQSLGQGLEFLIYFQGNSAPDKSGLPSDRFSAERTGGSVSTLTIQRTQQEDSAVYLCASSLKGDRVGETQYFGPGTRLLVL.

This clonotype was recorded at least ten times. The chain joins TRBV10-2 to TRBJ1-1; D remains unclear. The CDR3 is 14 amino acids. Germline assignment: CDR1 WSHSY and CDR2 SAAADI. Trimming shortened V by 7 bases and J by 3 bases, and 15 bases separated the two germline ends. For the CDR3, the DNA is TGCGCCAGCACGGAATCTTCAACTCACACTGAAGCTTTCTTT. Translating gives CASTESSTHTEAFF.

This clonotype was detected a few times. This chain uses TRBV18 with TRBJ1-1; D is uncertain. V was shortened by 0 bases and J by 1 base, with 3 bases between the two germline ends. This CDR3 comprises 13 residues. In germline, CDR1 is KGHSH, CDR2 LQKENI. The CDR3 sequence is CASSPPWNTEAFF. In DNA form, the CDR3 reads TGTGCCAGCTCACCACCCTGGAACACTGAAGCTTTCTTT.

J is TRBJ2-3 and V is TRBV18, with D possibly being TRBD1 (6 bases). The CDR3 is 15 amino acids. The V end was cut by 0 bases, the J end by 4 bases, with 11 bases between. CDR1 and CDR2 (germline): KGHSH, LQKENI. The CDR3 is CASSPPLQGADTQYF. DNA of the CDR3: TGTGCCAGCTCACCACCGTTACAGGGCGCAGATACGCAGTATTTT.

This clonotype was found many times. This chain joins TRBV12-5 and TRBJ1-1; the D gene is possibly TRBD1 (6 bases). The length of the CDR3 is 18 residues. CDR1 LGHNT and CDR2 FRNRAP come from the germline V gene. Between the trimmed V and J ends, which lost 0 bases and 1 base, there was a span of 18 bases. This CDR3 reads CASGLVITNRVENTEAFF. The CDR3 DNA reads as TGTGCTAGTGGTTTGGTTATAACAAACAGGGTTGAGAACACTGAAGCTTTCTTT.

This clonotype has a count of ten or more. The chain employs TRBV18 and TRBJ2-5; 7 bases map to TRBD1. V gave up 3 bases and J gave up 2 bases; unmatched junction bases: 6. Germline CDR1 and CDR2: KGHSH and LQKENI. The CDR3 is 15 residues long. The DNA of the CDR3 is TGTGCCAGCTCACCCCACAGGGGTCGGCAAGAGACCCAGTACTTC. This encodes CASSPHRGRQETQYF.

The rearrangement links TRBV27 to TRBJ1-2; D perhaps matches TRBD1 (5 bases). Between the trimmed V and J ends, which lost 7 bases and 7 bases, there was a span of 25 bases. The germline gives CDR1 MNHEY, CDR2 SMNVEV (reference sequence). CDR3 length equals 16 residues. CDR3 sequence: CASTPLGGDSGGGYTF. The CDR3 DNA reads as TGTGCCAGCACCCCACTTGGGGGGGACTCCGGTGGTGGCTACACCTTC.

This clonotype was counted at least ten times. This CDR3 is CASSLVVRAYEQYF. The CDR3 bases are TGTGCCAGCAGCTTAGTGGTCAGGGCCTACGAGCAGTACTTC. V is TRBV11-2 and J is TRBJ2-7; maybe TRBD1 (5 bases). Germline V gives CDR1 SGHAT, CDR2 FQNNGV. Deletions cut 1 base from V and 2 bases from J, with 9 bases between. CDR3 length: 14 amino acids.

This clonotype was counted ten times or more. The chain employs TRBV25-1 and TRBJ2-1; D may correspond to TRBD1 or TRBD2 (6 bases each). Trimming stripped 3 bases from V and 7 bases from J, with 16 bases between. Germline V gene data show CDR1 as MGHDK and CDR2 as SYGVNS. CDR3 size: 15 residues. CDR3 sequence reads: CASSEVGGPRNEQFF. The CDR3 DNA is TGTGCCAGCAGTGAGGTCGGGGGCCCTCGGAATGAGCAGTTCTTC.

This clonotype was detected only a few times. V and J are TRBV24-1 and TRBJ1-2; 9 bases are a match to TRBD1. J lost 6 bases, V lost 4 bases, and 5 bases had no gene match. Germline V gene sequence: CDR1 KGHDR, CDR2 SFDVKD. CDR3 length: 14 amino acids. CDR3 DNA sequence: TGTGCCACCAGTGACCCGGGACAGGGAGATGGCTACACCTTC. Translated: CATSDPGQGDGYTF.

The sample holds a few counts of this clonotype. The rearrangement links TRBV5-5 to TRBJ2-1; unclear D gene. This CDR3 is built from 15 residues. Germline V lookup: CDR1 SGHKS, CDR2 YYEKEE (reference sequence). V lost 4 bases to trimming and J lost 1 base, with 12 bases between them. The CDR3 spells CASSPSPASYNEQFF. CDR3 bases: TGTGCCAGCAGCCCTTCCCCGGCATCCTACAATGAGCAGTTCTTC.

The genes are TRBV20-1 and TRBJ2-1, with 8 bases aligning to TRBD1. CDR3 length equals 13 residues. V was pared by 5 bases and J by 3 bases, with 3 bases of the junction left unmatched. CDR1 and CDR2 (germline): DFQATT, SNEGSKA (reference sequence). CDR3 DNA sequence: TGCAGTGCTCCCACAGGGGGCTACAATGAGCAGTTCTTC. Protein: CSAPTGGYNEQFF.

This clonotype showed up many times. The rearrangement joins TRBV3-1 to TRBJ1-2, with D unclear. Germline CDR1 and CDR2: LGHDT and YNNKEL (reference sequence). The V end was cut by 0 bases, the J end by 10 bases, with 6 bases between. CDR3 length: 11 amino acids. The CDR3 nucleotides read TGTGCCAGCAGCCAAGAGGTTGTCTACACCTTC. It translates to CASSQEVVYTF.

This clonotype was detected many times. This chain connects TRBV7-9 to TRBJ1-5; D possibly corresponds to TRBD1 (5 bases). CDR1 SEHNR and CDR2 FQNEAQ come from the germline V gene (reference sequence). The CDR3 extends over 15 amino acids. V gave up 5 bases and J gave up 4 bases, with 15 bases separating them. DNA of the CDR3: TGTGCCAGCAGCCCGACGGGCAGGGTTAATCAGCCCCAGCATTTT. Amino acids: CASSPTGRVNQPQHF.

The J gene is TRBJ2-1, the V gene TRBV19, with TRBD1 matching 10 bases. Germline loops: CDR1 LNHDA, CDR2 SQIVND (reference sequence). Losses at the gene ends were 3 bases for V and 2 bases for J; bases not matched to a gene: 16. The CDR3 consists of 20 residues. CDR3 loop: CASSIAGTGVGTSAYNEQFF. In DNA, the CDR3 is TGTGCCAGTAGTATCGCCGGGACAGGGGTCGGGACTTCGGCCTACAATGAGCAGTTCTTC.

To note about this clonotype: The junction does not match germline at one end; this may be a read error. The V call is TRBV9, the J call TRBJ1-4; 9 positions match TRBD1. Germline values: CDR1 SGDLS, CDR2 YYNGEE. The CDR3 runs 16 residues. CDR3 bases: TGTGCCAGCAGCTCTCACCCACAGGGGGCTAAAGAAAAACTGTTTTTT. Its translation is CASSSHPQGAKEKLFF.

This clonotype has a handful of counts. V and J are TRBV30 and TRBJ2-5; 8 positions match TRBD2. V lost 3 bases to trimming and J lost 8 bases; unmatched junction nucleotides: 8. The CDR3 runs 13 residues. Germline CDR1 is GTSNPN and CDR2 is SVGIG (reference sequence). The CDR3 spells CAWSRASGFTQYF. The CDR3 DNA is TGTGCCTGGAGCCGGGCTAGCGGGTTTACCCAGTACTTC.

This clonotype was picked up many times. This chain uses TRBV9 with TRBJ1-1; D gene ambiguous. Trimming took off 3 bases at V and 1 base at J, with 16 bases between the two ends. The CDR3 consists of 16 residues. Germline loops: CDR1 SGDLS, CDR2 YYNGEE. Here the CDR3 reads CASSDTIFTENTEAFF. The CDR3 DNA reads as TGTGCCAGCAGCGACACCATTTTTACAGAGAACACTGAAGCTTTCTTT.

This clonotype was picked up a small number of times. CDR3 loop: CASSHGTYTDTQYF. The CDR3 DNA follows: TGTGCCAGCAGCCACGGGACCTACACAGATACGCAGTATTTT. The chain combines TRBV3-1 with TRBJ2-3, with D perhaps assigned TRBD1 or TRBD2 (5 bases each). V gave up 3 bases and J gave up 2 bases, with 9 bases separating them. The CDR3 contains 14 residues. CDR1 is LGHDT, CDR2 YNNKEL, per germline (reference sequence).

This clonotype was detected a few times. The chain couples TRBV15 to TRBJ1-5; TRBD1 matches 8 bases. V gave up 5 bases and J gave up 4 bases; unmatched junction bases: 10. The CDR3 has 16 residues. In germline, CDR1 is LNHNV, CDR2 YYDKDF (reference sequence). The CDR3 nucleotides read TGTGCCACCAGCGGACGACAGGGGATTGGTAATCAGCCCCAGCATTTT. Encoded protein: CATSGRQGIGNQPQHF.

This clonotype was recorded at least ten times. This sequence joins TRBV5-1 and TRBJ1-1, with a weak D call TRBD1 (5 bases). The length of the CDR3 is 14 residues. Germline CDR1 SGHRS, CDR2 YFSETQ. V was cut by 4 bases and J by 0 bases, with 10 bases left in between. The CDR3 nucleotides read TGCGCCAGCAGCGGGGGACTCCTGAACACTGAAGCTTTCTTT. Amino acids: CASSGGLLNTEAFF.

This clonotype was seen a few times. The CDR3 spells CASTETGETGELFF. DNA for the CDR3: TGTGCCAGCACCGAGACAGGGGAAACCGGGGAGCTGTTTTTT. The chain has TRBV2 and TRBJ2-2, with 8 bases identical to TRBD1. The ends lost 7 bases at V and 5 bases at J; junction bases unmatched: 6. Germline assignment: CDR1 SNHLY and CDR2 FYNNEI. CDR3 length equals 14 residues.

The CDR3 here is CASSPIRPYNEQFF. The CDR3 DNA follows: TGTGCCAGCAGCCCTATCCGCCCCTACAATGAGCAGTTCTTC. The chain links TRBV28 to TRBJ2-1, with D hard to call. This CDR3 spans 14 amino acids. Trimming took 6 bases from V and 2 from J, leaving 11 bases between them. Germline V lookup: CDR1 MDHEN, CDR2 SYDVKM.

The sample holds many counts of this clonotype. This chain joins TRBV6-6 and TRBJ2-1; 10 bases are a match to TRBD1. Germline lookup yields CDR1 MNHNY and CDR2 SVGAGI (reference sequence). The CDR3 loop spans 15 amino acids. The V and J ends lost 6 bases and 4 bases, in that order; junction bases with no gene match: 6. CDR3 nucleotides: TGTGCCAGCAGCCAGACAGGGGGCCGGTACAATGAGCAGTTCTTC. Its translation is CASSQTGGRYNEQFF.

In this sample, this clonotype turned up a few times. The rearrangement links TRBV7-9 to TRBJ2-5, with D maybe TRBD1 (5 bases). V gave up 2 bases and J gave up 5 bases, with 18 bases separating them. The CDR3 length is 16 residues. From germline, CDR1 is SEHNR and CDR2 FQNEAQ (reference sequence). CDR3 DNA: TGTGCCAGCAGCTTATTAACAGGACGTTTAGGGGAGACCCAGTACTTC. Encoded protein: CASSLLTGRLGETQYF.